This record looks at one T cell receptor (beta chain) sequence and its context. These data come from a study of blood T cell repertoires in COVID-19. As for the study in general: PBMCs, B-cell-depleted T cells, or T cells provided the cDNA or gDNA that made up the material.

TCRdb's table, derived via immunoSEQ multiplex PCR, lists solely in-frame clones and lacks some. The data hold fewer than 350,000 clones, with approximately 90% observed a single time. Looked up from germline, CDR1 is LGHNA and CDR2 is YNFKEQ. Trimming shortened V by 0 bases and J by 7 bases, and 15 bases separated the two germline ends. There are 16 residues in the CDR3. Sequenced sample: peripheral blood. This TCR derives from a man between 40 and 49 years old with acute or convalescent COVID-19. This rearrangement joins TRBV4-2 to TRBJ2-2; D perhaps matches TRBD1 (5 bases). The CDR3 sequence: CASSQESGPLNGELFF. The CDR3 nucleotides read TGTGCCAGCAGCCAAGAGTCAGGGCCACTCAACGGGGAGCTGTTTTTT.